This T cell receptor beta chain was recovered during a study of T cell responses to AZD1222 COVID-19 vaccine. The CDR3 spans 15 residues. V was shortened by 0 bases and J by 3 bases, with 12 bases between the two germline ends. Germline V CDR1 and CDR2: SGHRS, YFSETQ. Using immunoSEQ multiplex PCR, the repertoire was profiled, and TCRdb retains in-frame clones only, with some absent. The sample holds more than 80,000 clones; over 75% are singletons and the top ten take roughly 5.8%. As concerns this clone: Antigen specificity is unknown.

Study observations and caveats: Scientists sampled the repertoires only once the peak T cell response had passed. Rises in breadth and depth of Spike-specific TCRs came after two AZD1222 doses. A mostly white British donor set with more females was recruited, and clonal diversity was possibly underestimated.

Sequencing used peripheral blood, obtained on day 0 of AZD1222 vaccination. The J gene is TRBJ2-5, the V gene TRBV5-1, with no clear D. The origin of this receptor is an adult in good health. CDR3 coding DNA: TGCGCCAGCAGCTTGGGGGCCAGAAACGAAGAGACCCAGTACTTC. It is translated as CASSLGARNEETQYF.